This TCR beta chain is drawn from a study of T-cell reconstitution after alpha-beta-depleted transplantation in children. Preparing the TCRbeta library involved the use of unique molecular identifiers. TCRdb passed the PCR reads through MiXCR, listing each CDR3 protein once. Of about 540,000 distinct CDR3 sequences in the sample, approximately 20% were seen once. This CDR3 contains 17 residues. Germline loops: CDR1 MNHEY, CDR2 SMNVEV (reference sequence). V was pared by 0 bases and J by 1 base, with 7 bases of the junction left unmatched. This clonotype showed up just a few times. Here the sequenced sample was PBMCs from the stem cell graft donor, taken from the stem cell graft. This TCR came from a human donor who donated a stem cell graft to a child with acute lymphoblastic leukemia. The chain is built from TRBV27 and TRBJ1-1, with 8 bases that match TRBD1. CDR3 in DNA: TGTGCCAGCAGTTTATCATGGGACAGGTATACGAACACTGAAGCTTTCTTT. Protein product: CASSLSWDRYTNTEAFF.